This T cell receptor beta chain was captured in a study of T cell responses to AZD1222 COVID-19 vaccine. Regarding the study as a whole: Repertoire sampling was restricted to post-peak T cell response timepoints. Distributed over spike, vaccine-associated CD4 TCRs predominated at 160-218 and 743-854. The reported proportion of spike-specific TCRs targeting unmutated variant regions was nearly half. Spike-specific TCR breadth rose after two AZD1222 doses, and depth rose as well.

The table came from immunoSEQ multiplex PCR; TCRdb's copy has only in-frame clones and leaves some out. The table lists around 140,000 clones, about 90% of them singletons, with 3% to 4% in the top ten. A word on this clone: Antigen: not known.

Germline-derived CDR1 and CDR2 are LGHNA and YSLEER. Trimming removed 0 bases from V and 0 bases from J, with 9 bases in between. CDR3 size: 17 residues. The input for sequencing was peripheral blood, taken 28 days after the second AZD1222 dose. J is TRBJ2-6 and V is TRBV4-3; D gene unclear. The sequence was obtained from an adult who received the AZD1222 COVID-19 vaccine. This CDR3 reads CASSQEKPGSGANVLTF. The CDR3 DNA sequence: TGCGCCAGCAGCCAAGAAAAGCCTGGCTCTGGGGCCAACGTCCTGACTTTC.